The sequence of this T cell receptor (beta chain) was determined in a study of cytomegalovirus exposure and HLA in healthy donors. Germline trimming cut 5 bases from V and 5 bases from J; bases unmatched to any gene: 12. CDR1 and CDR2 from the germline V gene are SGHNT and YYREEE (reference sequence). The CDR3 is 16 amino acids. The PCR ran on 60 Vbeta and 13 Jbeta primers. TCRdb's copy holds only in-frame clones and misses some; the assay was immunoSEQ multiplex PCR. The data show fewer than 150,000 clones, roughly 78% seen once. The study's findings and limits: Altogether, around 160 TCR beta chains were recorded as cytomegalovirus-associated.

The sample holds a few counts of this clone. Its antigen is undetermined. This TCR derives from a man aged 40-49 years in good health and CMV-seropositive. The chain couples TRBV5-4 to TRBJ2-1; TRBD2 matches 8 bases. The sample comprised PBMCs. CDR3 DNA: TGTGCCAGCAGGCGGCCGGGAGGGGGGGAACACAATGAGCAGTTCTTC. Translation: CASRRPGGGEHNEQFF.